Below are 26 T cell receptor beta chains sequenced from a single sample in a study of a mutant IDH1 vaccine in newly diagnosed glioma. Regarding time point: baseline, week 1 (first vaccination visit). Treatment in this sample: pre-vaccination baseline after standard-of-care therapy. Method: immunoSEQ multiplex PCR; TCRdb's copy keeps in-frame clones and lacks some. Among approximately 100,000 clones listed, around nine tenths were seen once. Sequenced here: PBMCs, sampled from a glioma patient treated with radiotherapy, temozolomide or both. The receptors shown here come from a woman between 50 and 59 years old with glioma.

This chain joins TRBV18 and TRBJ1-4; TRBD1 agrees at 7 bases. The CDR3 length is 14 residues. Germline V gene data show CDR1 as KGHSH and CDR2 as LQKENI. J lost 6 bases, V lost 2 bases, and 3 bases had no gene match. The CDR3 DNA sequence: TGTGCCAGCTCACCAGCAGGGGGATATGAAAAACTGTTTTTT. It yields the protein CASSPAGGYEKLFF. The whole variable domain, filled in from reference TRBV18 and TRBJ1-4, reads NAGVMQNPRHLVRRRGQEARLRCSPMKGHSHVYWYRQLPEEGLKFMVYLQKENIIDESGMPKERFSAEFPKEGPSILRIQQVVRGDSAAYFCASSPAGGYEKLFFGSGTQLSVL.

This clone was seen once. The J gene is TRBJ1-2, the V gene TRBV9; 8 bases map to TRBD1. V lost 3 bases and J lost 0; bases outside the gene matches: 7. This CDR3 comprises 16 residues. Germline V gives CDR1 SGDLS, CDR2 YYNGEE. DNA of the CDR3: TGTGCCAGCAGCGGATCGGGACAGGTACCTAACTATGGCTACACCTTC. Its translation is CASSGSGQVPNYGYTF.

The rearrangement joins TRBV6-5 to TRBJ2-1, with 7 bases that match TRBD1. The germline V gene encodes CDR1 MNHEY and CDR2 SVGAGI. The CDR3 has 11 residues. The trim removed 5 bases at V and 11 bases at J, leaving 3 bases unmatched. CDR3 loop: CASSRDSKQFF. The CDR3 DNA is TGTGCCAGCAGTCGGGACAGCAAGCAGTTCTTC.

V usage is TRBV4-1 and J usage is TRBJ1-3; 8 bases line up with TRBD1. The CDR3 contains 15 residues. Trimming at V came to 1 base and at J to 1 base, leaving 0 bases not matched to a gene. CDR1 is MGHRA and CDR2 is YSYEKL in the germline V gene. The CDR3 nucleotides are TGCGCCAGCAGCCAAGGGACAGGGTCTGGAAACACCATATATTTT. It encodes CASSQGTGSGNTIYF.

CDR3 nucleotide sequence: TGTGCCAGCAGTCCCCCCGGGACCCGGGACGAGCAGTACTTC. It encodes CASSPPGTRDEQYF. V gene TRBV6-5 combines with J gene TRBJ2-7; either TRBD1 or TRBD2 may fit D (5 bases each). Germline CDR1 MNHEY, CDR2 SVGAGI. This CDR3 spans 14 amino acids. V dropped 5 bases and J dropped 5 bases, with 16 bases sitting between them.

J is TRBJ1-3 and V is TRBV6-5, with D uncertain. Trimming shortened V by 7 bases and J by 3 bases, and 16 bases separated the two germline ends. Germline assignment: CDR1 MNHEY and CDR2 SVGAGI. This CDR3 comprises 15 residues. Here the CDR3 reads CASTLLGGVGNTIYF. The CDR3 nucleotides read TGTGCCAGCACCTTACTGGGCGGGGTTGGAAACACCATATATTTT.

V usage is TRBV2 and J usage is TRBJ1-5, with D uncertain. Germline loops: CDR1 SNHLY, CDR2 FYNNEI. Between the trimmed V and J ends, which lost 3 bases and 3 bases, there was a span of 6 bases. The CDR3 is 13 residues long. The chain's CDR3 is CASSDEYNQPQHF. CDR3 DNA sequence: TGTGCCAGCAGTGATGAGTACAATCAGCCCCAGCATTTT.

The V call is TRBV27, the J call TRBJ2-7, with 8 positions matching TRBD2. The CDR3 consists of 15 residues. V shed 2 bases, J shed 9 bases, and the junction held 12 bases outside the gene matches. Germline V gene sequence: CDR1 MNHEY, CDR2 SMNVEV (reference sequence). The CDR3 here is CASSLAGGLLQPQYF. Written as DNA, the CDR3 is TGTGCCAGCAGTTTAGCGGGAGGACTCTTGCAACCGCAGTACTTC.

The chain uses TRBV28 and TRBJ2-3; 11 bases are shared with TRBD2. The germline V gene encodes CDR1 MDHEN and CDR2 SYDVKM. This CDR3 has 17 amino acids. Unmatched junction bases numbered 8, after V lost 1 base and J lost 5 bases. CDR3 sequence reads: CASSLYPILAGGDTQYF. Here the CDR3 DNA reads TGTGCCAGCAGTTTATACCCCATCCTAGCGGGAGGAGATACGCAGTATTTT.

The chain uses TRBV2 and TRBJ1-1, with TRBD1 as a possible D gene (5 bases). Germline assignment: CDR1 SNHLY and CDR2 FYNNEI. The CDR3 covers 16 residues. Deletions cut 0 bases from V and 4 bases from J, with 15 bases between. The CDR3 loop is CASSEALQGESTEAFF. CDR3 coding DNA: TGTGCCAGCAGTGAAGCGCTGCAGGGCGAGTCCACTGAAGCTTTCTTT.

The chain employs TRBV10-3 and TRBJ1-5; unclear D gene. Germline loops: CDR1 ENHRY, CDR2 SYGVKD. The CDR3 runs 14 residues. The V and J ends lost 0 bases and 5 bases respectively, with 8 bases between them. CDR3 coding DNA: TGTGCCATCAGTGAGTCCGGACGCTATCAGCCCCAGCATTTT. It encodes CAISESGRYQPQHF.

This chain joins TRBV5-1 and TRBJ1-4; 7 nucleotides align to TRBD1. V shed 7 bases, J shed 7 bases, and the junction held 7 bases outside the gene matches. Germline V gene data show CDR1 as SGHRS and CDR2 as YFSETQ. This CDR3 contains 13 residues. CDR3 region: CASRPGGAEKLFF. Here the CDR3 DNA reads TGCGCCAGCCGCCCAGGGGGGGCTGAAAAACTGTTTTTT.

The chain has TRBV9 and TRBJ1-2; possibly TRBD1 for D (6 bases). The ends were cut back, 3 bases at V and 6 bases at J, with 18 bases in the middle. The CDR3 is 15 residues long. Germline CDR1 and CDR2: SGDLS and YYNGEE. CDR3: CASSALSGGGDGYTF. The CDR3 nucleotides read TGTGCCAGCAGCGCCCTATCGGGGGGCGGGGATGGCTACACCTTC.

The chain is built from TRBV10-3 and TRBJ2-3; the D gene is possibly TRBD2 (5 bases). V was pared by 6 bases and J by 1 base, with 14 bases between. Per the germline V gene, CDR1 is ENHRY and CDR2 is SYGVKD. The CDR3 loop spans 15 amino acids. DNA for the CDR3: TGTGCCATCAGCCTATCCGCCGGGGGCACAGATACGCAGTATTTT. Translation gives CAISLSAGGTDTQYF.

CDR3 sequence (DNA): TGCAGCGTTGACCCCGGGACAGGCTACGAGCAGTACTTC. Protein: CSVDPGTGYEQYF. V gene TRBV29-1 combines with J gene TRBJ2-7; 8 positions agree with TRBD1. CDR1 and CDR2 from the germline V gene are SQVTM and ANQGSEA. V dropped 3 bases and J dropped 3; count of bases not matched to a gene: 4. This CDR3 has 13 amino acids.

The J gene is TRBJ2-4, the V gene TRBV5-1; D is undetermined. Germline CDR1 and CDR2: SGHRS and YFSETQ. The CDR3 is 13 amino acids. V was cut by 4 bases and J by 9 bases, with 14 bases left in between. CDR3 nucleotides: TGCGCCAGCAGCCCGGCCCCCCAGGCCATTCAGTACTTC. Protein: CASSPAPQAIQYF.

This rearrangement joins TRBV1 to TRBJ2-1; the listed D gene, TRBD2, was not tested against the DNA. TRBV1 is a pseudogene. CDR3 size: 13 residues. CDR3 nucleotide sequence: TGCACCAGCAGCCAAGTTAGCCTGAATGAGCAGTTCTTC. It encodes CTSSQVSLNEQFF.

DNA of the CDR3: TGTGCCAGCAGCTTGGCGGGCAGGGGGGACCGTGGCTACACCTTC. Translation gives CASSLAGRGDRGYTF. The chain has TRBV5-4 and TRBJ1-2; TRBD1 matches at 7 bases. CDR1 is SGHNT, CDR2 YYREEE, per germline (reference sequence). The CDR3 runs 15 residues. J was trimmed by 7 bases and V by 0 bases; bases with no gene match: 9.

This chain joins TRBV7-9 and TRBJ2-4; a possible D gene is TRBD1 (6 bases). The CDR3 is made up of 16 amino acids. Germline V lookup: CDR1 SEHNR, CDR2 FQNEAQ (reference sequence). The V end was cut by 5 bases, the J end by 3 bases, with 17 bases between. CDR3 loop: CASSPEGTKDKNIQYF. CDR3 nucleotides: TGTGCCAGCAGCCCCGAAGGGACAAAGGACAAAAACATTCAGTACTTC.

The rearrangement joins TRBV9 to TRBJ2-5, with TRBD1 identical over 7 bases. V shed 3 bases, J shed 5 bases, and the junction held 4 bases outside the gene matches. Per germline, CDR1 SGDLS and CDR2 YYNGEE. The CDR3 contains 13 residues. CDR3 DNA sequence: TGTGCCAGCAGCGACAGGGGATGGGAGACCCAGTACTTC. It yields the protein CASSDRGWETQYF.

The chain uses TRBV4-2 and TRBJ2-7, with 10 bases lining up with TRBD2. The trim removed 3 bases at V and 2 bases at J, leaving 10 bases unmatched. From germline, CDR1 is LGHNA and CDR2 YNFKEQ. The CDR3 runs 17 residues. The CDR3 loop is CASSHPDGLADPYEQYF. DNA for the CDR3: TGTGCCAGCAGCCACCCCGACGGACTAGCGGATCCCTACGAGCAGTACTTC.

V usage is TRBV7-3 and J usage is TRBJ2-1, with D possibly being TRBD2 (7 bases). The CDR3 extends over 13 amino acids. V was pared by 3 bases and J by 7 bases, with 10 bases between. CDR1 and CDR2 (germline): SGHTA, FQGTGA. In nucleotides, the CDR3 is TGTGCCAGCAGCTTCGGGGGGCAGAATGAGCAGTTCTTC. As protein: CASSFGGQNEQFF.

This clone has just one count. The chain combines TRBV11-2 with TRBJ2-1; the match to TRBD2 covers 13 bases. The CDR3 is 18 residues long. Trimming cost V 4 bases and J 1 base; bases outside gene matches: 7. Germline CDR1 and CDR2: SGHAT and FQNNGV. For the CDR3, the DNA is TGTGCCAGCAGCTCCTTTAGGGGACTAGCGGGATCCTACAATGAGCAGTTCTTC. As protein: CASSSFRGLAGSYNEQFF.

The V gene is TRBV4-1, the J gene TRBJ2-1; 11 nucleotides align to TRBD2. Trimming cost V 0 bases and J 7 bases; bases outside gene matches: 11. This CDR3 is 18 amino acids long. CDR1 and CDR2 from the germline V gene are MGHRA and YSYEKL. The CDR3 DNA follows: TGCGCCAGCAGCCAAGACCCCCTTACTAGCGGGAGAAAGAATGAGCAGTTCTTC. Translation: CASSQDPLTSGRKNEQFF.

The rearrangement links TRBV27 to TRBJ2-7; TRBD2 matches at 7 bases. The CDR3 spans 16 residues. The V and J ends lost 3 bases and 0 bases, in that order; junction bases with no gene match: 8. Germline CDR1 and CDR2: MNHEY and SMNVEV (reference sequence). CDR3 region: CASSLASGDLSYEQYF. The CDR3 nucleotides read TGTGCCAGCAGTTTGGCTAGCGGAGACCTCTCCTACGAGCAGTACTTC.

The V gene is TRBV28, the J gene TRBJ2-5; 7 nucleotides line up with TRBD2. Looked up from germline, CDR1 is MDHEN and CDR2 is SYDVKM. The junction had 1 base not matched to a gene; V was cut back by 2 bases and J by 4 bases. The CDR3 runs to 13 residues. The DNA for the CDR3 is TGTGCCAGCAGTTTAGGGAGGGTAGAGACCCAGTACTTC. This sequence encodes CASSLGRVETQYF.